This T cell receptor (beta chain) was retrieved from a study of technical replicates of blood from a few donors. The V segment lost 1 base and the J segment 6 bases; nucleotides outside the gene matches: 3. Germline CDR1 SGDLS, CDR2 YYNGEE. This CDR3 has 15 residues. Sequencing used immunoSEQ multiplex PCR; TCRdb keeps in-frame clones, though not all of them. The sample has tens of thousands of clones; about 96% are singletons. This sequence joins TRBV9 and TRBJ2-1; 11 positions agree with TRBD2. The clonotype comes from a human donor in good health. Sequences were obtained from T cells isolated from PBMCs. The DNA of the CDR3 is TGTGCCAGCAGCGTACTAGCGGGAGGAAGCAATGAGCAGTTCTTC. This gives the protein CASSVLAGGSNEQFF.